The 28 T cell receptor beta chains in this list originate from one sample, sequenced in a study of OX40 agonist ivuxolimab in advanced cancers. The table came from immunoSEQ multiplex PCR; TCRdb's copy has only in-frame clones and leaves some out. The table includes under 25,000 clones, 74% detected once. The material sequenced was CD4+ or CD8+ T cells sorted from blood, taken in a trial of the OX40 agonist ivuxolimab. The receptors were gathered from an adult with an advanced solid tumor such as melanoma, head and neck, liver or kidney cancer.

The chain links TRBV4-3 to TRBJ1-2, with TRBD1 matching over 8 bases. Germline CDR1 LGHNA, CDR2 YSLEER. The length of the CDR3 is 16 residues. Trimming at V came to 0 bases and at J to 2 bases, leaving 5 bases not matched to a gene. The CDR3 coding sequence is TGCGCCAGCAGCCAAGAATGGGACAGGCTGAACTATGGCTACACCTTC. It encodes CASSQEWDRLNYGYTF.

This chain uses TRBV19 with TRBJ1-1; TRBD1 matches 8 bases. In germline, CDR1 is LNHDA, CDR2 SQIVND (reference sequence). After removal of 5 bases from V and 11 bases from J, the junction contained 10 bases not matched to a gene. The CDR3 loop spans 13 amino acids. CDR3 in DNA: TGTGCCAGTAGTGAGCATTCAGGGGGCCGGGCTTTCTTT. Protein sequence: CASSEHSGGRAFF.

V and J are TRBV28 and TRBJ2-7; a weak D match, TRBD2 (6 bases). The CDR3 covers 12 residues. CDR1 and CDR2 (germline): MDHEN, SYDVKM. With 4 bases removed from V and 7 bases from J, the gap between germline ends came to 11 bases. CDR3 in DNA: TGTGCCAGCAGTTCCCCTGGGGGGGAGCAGTACTTC. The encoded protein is CASSSPGGEQYF.

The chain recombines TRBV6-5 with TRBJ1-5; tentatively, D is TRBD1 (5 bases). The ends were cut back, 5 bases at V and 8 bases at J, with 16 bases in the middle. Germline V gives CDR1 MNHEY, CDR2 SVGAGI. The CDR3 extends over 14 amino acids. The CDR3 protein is CASSGGDPGEPQHF. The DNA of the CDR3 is TGTGCCAGCAGTGGCGGGGACCCGGGGGAGCCCCAGCATTTT.

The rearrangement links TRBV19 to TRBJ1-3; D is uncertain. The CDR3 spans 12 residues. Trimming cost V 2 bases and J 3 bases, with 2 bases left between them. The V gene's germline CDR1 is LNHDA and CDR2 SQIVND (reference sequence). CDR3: CASSISGNTIYF. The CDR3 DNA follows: TGTGCCAGTAGTATAAGTGGAAACACCATATATTTT.

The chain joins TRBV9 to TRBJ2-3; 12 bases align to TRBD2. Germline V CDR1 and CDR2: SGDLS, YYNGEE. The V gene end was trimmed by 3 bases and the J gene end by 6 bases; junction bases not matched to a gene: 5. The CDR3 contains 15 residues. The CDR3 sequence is CASSALAGGPDTQYF. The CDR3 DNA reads TGTGCCAGCAGCGCGCTAGCGGGGGGGCCGGATACGCAGTATTTT.

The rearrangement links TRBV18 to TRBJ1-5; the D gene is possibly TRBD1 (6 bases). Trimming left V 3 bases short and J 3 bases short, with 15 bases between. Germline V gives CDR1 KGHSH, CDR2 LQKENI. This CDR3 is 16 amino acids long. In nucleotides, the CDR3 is TGTGCCAGCTCACCCCCACCGGGGGCATCCAATCAGCCCCAGCATTTT. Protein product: CASSPPPGASNQPQHF.

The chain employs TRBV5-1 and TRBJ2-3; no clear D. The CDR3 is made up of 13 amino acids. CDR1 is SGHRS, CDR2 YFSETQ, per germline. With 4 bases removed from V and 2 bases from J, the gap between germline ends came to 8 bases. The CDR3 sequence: CASSGGSTDTQYF. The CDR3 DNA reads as TGCGCCAGCAGCGGTGGGTCCACAGATACGCAGTATTTT.

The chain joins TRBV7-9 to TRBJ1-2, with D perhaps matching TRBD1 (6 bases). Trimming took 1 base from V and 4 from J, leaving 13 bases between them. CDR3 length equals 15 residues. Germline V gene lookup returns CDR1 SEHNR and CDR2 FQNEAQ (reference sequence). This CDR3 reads CASSLGGGPVYGYTF. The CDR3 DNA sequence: TGTGCCAGCAGCTTAGGCGGGGGGCCGGTCTATGGCTACACCTTC.

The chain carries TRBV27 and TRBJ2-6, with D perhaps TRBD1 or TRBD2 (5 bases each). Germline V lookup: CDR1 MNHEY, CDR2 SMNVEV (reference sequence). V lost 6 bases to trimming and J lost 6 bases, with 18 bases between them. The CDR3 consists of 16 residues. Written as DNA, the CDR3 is TGTGCCAGCAGCCCCCGTTTGCCAGGGACGGCCAACGTCCTGACTTTC. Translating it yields CASSPRLPGTANVLTF.

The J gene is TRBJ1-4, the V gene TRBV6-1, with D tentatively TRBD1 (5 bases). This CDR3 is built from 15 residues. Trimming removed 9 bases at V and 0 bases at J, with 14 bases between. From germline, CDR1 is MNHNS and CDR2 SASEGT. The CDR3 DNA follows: TGTGCCAGTATACCGGGGCCAGCAACTAATGAAAAACTGTTTTTT. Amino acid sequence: CASIPGPATNEKLFF.

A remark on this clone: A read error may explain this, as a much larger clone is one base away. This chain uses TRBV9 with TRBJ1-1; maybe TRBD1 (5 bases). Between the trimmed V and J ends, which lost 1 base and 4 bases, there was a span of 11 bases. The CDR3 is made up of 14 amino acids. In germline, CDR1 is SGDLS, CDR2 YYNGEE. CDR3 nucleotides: TGTGCCAGCAGCGTATCGGAGGGGAGCACTGAAGCTTTCTTT. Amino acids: CASSVSEGSTEAFF.

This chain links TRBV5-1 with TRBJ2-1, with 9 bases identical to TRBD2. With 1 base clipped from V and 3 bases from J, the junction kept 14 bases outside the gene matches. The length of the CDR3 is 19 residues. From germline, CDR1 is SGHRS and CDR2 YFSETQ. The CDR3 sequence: CASSLSGGPLAGFYNEQFF. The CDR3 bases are TGCGCCAGCAGCTTGTCGGGCGGACCACTAGCGGGTTTCTACAATGAGCAGTTCTTC.

The DNA of the CDR3 is TGCGCCAGCAGCTCGGAAGGGACAGGGGACCCATCATCCTACGAGCAGTACTTC. This sequence encodes CASSSEGTGDPSSYEQYF. The chain has TRBV5-1 and TRBJ2-7; TRBD1 matches 10 bases. Germline V gene data show CDR1 as SGHRS and CDR2 as YFSETQ. With 3 bases clipped from V and 1 base from J, the junction kept 13 bases outside the gene matches. The CDR3 runs 18 residues.

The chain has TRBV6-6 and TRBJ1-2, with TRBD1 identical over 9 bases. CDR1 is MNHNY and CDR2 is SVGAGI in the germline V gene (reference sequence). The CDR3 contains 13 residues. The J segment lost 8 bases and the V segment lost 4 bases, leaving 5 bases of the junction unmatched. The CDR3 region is CASSSPGQGGYTF. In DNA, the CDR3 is TGTGCCAGCAGTTCCCCGGGACAGGGAGGCTACACCTTC.

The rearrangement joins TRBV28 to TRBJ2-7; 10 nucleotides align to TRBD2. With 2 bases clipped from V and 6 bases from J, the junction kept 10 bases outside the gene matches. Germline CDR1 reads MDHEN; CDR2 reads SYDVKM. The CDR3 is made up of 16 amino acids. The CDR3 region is CASSLGPSGRVLEQYF. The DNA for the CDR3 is TGTGCCAGCAGTTTAGGTCCTAGCGGGAGAGTCCTCGAGCAGTACTTC.

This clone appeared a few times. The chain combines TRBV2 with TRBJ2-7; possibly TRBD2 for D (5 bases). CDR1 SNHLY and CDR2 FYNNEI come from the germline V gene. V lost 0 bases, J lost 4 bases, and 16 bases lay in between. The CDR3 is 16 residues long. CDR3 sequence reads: CASSEAPPGILYEQYF. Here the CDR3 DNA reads TGTGCCAGCAGTGAAGCACCCCCCGGGATACTATACGAGCAGTACTTC.

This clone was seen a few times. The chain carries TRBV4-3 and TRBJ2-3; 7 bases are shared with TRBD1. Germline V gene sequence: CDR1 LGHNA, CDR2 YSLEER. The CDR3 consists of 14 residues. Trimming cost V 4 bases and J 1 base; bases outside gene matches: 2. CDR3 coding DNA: TGCGCCAGCAGCCTTGGGACAGGCACAGATACGCAGTATTTT. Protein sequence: CASSLGTGTDTQYF.

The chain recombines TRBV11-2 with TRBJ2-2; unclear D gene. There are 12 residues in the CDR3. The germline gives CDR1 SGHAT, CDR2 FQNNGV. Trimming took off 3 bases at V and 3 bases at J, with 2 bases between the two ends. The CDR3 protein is CASSLYTGELFF. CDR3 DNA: TGTGCCAGCAGCTTGTACACCGGGGAGCTGTTTTTT. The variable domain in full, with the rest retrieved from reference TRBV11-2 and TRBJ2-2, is EAGVAQSPRYKIIEKRQSVAFWCNPISGHATLYWYQQILGQGPKLLIQFQNNGVVDDSQLPKDRFSAERLKGVDSTLKIQPAKLEDSAVYLCASSLYTGELFFGEGSRLTVL.

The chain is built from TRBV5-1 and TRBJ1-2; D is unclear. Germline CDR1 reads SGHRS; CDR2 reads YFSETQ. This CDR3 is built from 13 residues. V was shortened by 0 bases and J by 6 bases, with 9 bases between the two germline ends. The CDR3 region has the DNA TGCGCCAGCAGCTTGGTAGGCTTTGATGGCTACACCTTC. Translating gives CASSLVGFDGYTF.

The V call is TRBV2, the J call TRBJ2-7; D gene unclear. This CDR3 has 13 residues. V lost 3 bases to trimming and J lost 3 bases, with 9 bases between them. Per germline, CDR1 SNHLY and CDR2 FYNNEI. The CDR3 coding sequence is TGTGCCAGCAGTGACCACAGCAACTACGAGCAGTACTTC. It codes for CASSDHSNYEQYF.

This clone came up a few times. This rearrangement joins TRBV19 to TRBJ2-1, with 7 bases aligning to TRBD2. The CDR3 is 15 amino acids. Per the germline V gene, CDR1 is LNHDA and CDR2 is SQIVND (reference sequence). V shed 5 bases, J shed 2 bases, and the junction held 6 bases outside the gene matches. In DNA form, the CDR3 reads TGTGCCAGTAGTCCCTACAGCGGGACCTACAATGAGCAGTTCTTC. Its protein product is CASSPYSGTYNEQFF.

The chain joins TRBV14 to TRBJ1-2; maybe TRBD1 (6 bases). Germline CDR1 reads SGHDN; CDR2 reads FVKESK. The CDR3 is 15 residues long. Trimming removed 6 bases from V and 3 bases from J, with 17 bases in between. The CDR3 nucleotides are TGTGCCAGCAGGGGGACTCAGGGGTCAGACTATGGCTACACCTTC. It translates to CASRGTQGSDYGYTF.

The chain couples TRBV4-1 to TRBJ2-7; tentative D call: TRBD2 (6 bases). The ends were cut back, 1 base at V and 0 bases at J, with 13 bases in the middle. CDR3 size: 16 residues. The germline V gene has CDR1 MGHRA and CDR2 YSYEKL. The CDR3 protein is CASSQALVGLSYEQYF. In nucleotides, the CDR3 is TGCGCCAGCAGCCAAGCATTGGTGGGACTCTCCTACGAGCAGTACTTC.

CDR3 in amino acids: CASSIRTGEDLGYTF. DNA of the CDR3: TGTGCCAGCAGCATAAGGACAGGGGAGGATTTAGGCTACACCTTC. The chain is built from TRBV9 and TRBJ1-2; TRBD1 aligns across 9 bases. This CDR3 comprises 15 residues. V was pared by 4 bases and J by 8 bases, with 12 bases of the junction left unmatched. Germline CDR1 reads SGDLS; CDR2 reads YYNGEE.

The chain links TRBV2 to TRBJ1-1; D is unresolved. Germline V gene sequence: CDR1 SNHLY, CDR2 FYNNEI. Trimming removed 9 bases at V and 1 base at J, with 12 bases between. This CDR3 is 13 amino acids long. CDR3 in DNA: TGTGCCAGAAAGAATCAGCCGAACACTGAAGCTTTCTTT. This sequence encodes CARKNQPNTEAFF. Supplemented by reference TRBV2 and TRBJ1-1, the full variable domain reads EPEVTQTPSHQVTQMGQEVILRCVPISNHLYFYWYRQILGQKVEFLVSFYNNEISEKSEIFDDQFSVERPDGSNFTLKIRSTKLEDSAMYFCARKNQPNTEAFFGQGTRLTVV.

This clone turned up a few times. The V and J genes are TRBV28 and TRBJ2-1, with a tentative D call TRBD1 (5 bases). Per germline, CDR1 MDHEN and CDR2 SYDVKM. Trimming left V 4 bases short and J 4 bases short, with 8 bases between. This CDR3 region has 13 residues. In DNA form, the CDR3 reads TGTGCCAGCAGTTATGACAGTTACAATGAGCAGTTCTTC. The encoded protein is CASSYDSYNEQFF.

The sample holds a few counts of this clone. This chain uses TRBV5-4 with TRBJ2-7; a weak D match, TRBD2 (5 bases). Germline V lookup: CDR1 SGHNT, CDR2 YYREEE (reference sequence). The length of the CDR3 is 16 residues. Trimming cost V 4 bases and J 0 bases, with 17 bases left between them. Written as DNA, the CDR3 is TGTGCCAGCAGCCCCAACCCGCTAGCAAGCTCCTACGAGCAGTACTTC. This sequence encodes CASSPNPLASSYEQYF.